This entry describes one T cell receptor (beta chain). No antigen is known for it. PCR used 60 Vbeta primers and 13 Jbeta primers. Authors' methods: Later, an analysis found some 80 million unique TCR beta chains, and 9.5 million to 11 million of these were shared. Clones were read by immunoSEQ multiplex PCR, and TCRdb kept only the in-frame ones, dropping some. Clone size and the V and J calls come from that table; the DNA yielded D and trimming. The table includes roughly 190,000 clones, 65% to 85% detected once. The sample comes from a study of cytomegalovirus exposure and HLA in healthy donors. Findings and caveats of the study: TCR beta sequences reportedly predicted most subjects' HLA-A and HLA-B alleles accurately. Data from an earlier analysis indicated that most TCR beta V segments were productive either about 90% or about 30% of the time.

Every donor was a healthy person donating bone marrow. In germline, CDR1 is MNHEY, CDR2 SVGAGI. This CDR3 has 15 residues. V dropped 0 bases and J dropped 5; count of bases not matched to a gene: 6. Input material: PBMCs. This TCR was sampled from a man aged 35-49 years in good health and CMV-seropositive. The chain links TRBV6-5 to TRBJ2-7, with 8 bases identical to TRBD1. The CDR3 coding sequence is TGTGCCAGCAGTTACTCGTTACAGGGGGGCGACGAGCAGTACTTC. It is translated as CASSYSLQGGDEQYF.